This TCR beta chain was recorded in a study of glioma-infiltrating T cells. Study findings and constraints: Tissue-blood divergence was below expectation in non-neoplastic patients, above in gliomas.

This clonotype was seen a handful of times. The antigen is unknown. The library was built for alpha chains, so this beta chain is an off-target read and its size means little. The germline gives CDR1 MNHEY, CDR2 SVGEGT. The CDR3 length is 13 residues. With 8 bases removed from V and 4 bases from J, the gap between germline ends came to 9 bases. Amplification of TCR alpha and beta CDR3 regions from RNA used iRepertoire nested multiplex PCR. TCRdb fed the multiplex PCR reads into MiXCR, producing one record per CDR3 protein. The table records 1,200 or so distinct CDR3 sequences, just under 30% of them present only once.

This TCR came from a human donor with low-grade glioma or glioblastoma, undergoing nonglioma brain surgery, or in good health (not recorded which). The rearrangement joins TRBV6-2 or TRBV6-3 to TRBJ2-6; D call uncertain. The sequenced material came from glioma tissue, nonneoplastic brain tissue, or PBMCs (not recorded which). This chain's CDR3 is CASGEPGANVLTF. DNA for the CDR3: TGTGCCAGCGGAGAACCCGGGGCCAACGTCCTGACTTTC.